This T cell receptor (beta chain) emerged from a study of EBV T-cell therapy then PD-1 blockade in nasopharyngeal carcinoma (dated by TCRdb to the early 2020s). The treatment or condition label corresponds to: AdE1-LMPpoly-expanded autologous EBV-specific T-cell therapy followed by anti-PD-1 nivolumab. V is reduced by 1 base and J by 6 bases, leaving a spacing of 6 bases between them. The CDR3 contains 12 residues, cysteine and phenylalanine counted. The only DNA kept is the CDR3, 36 bases in frame from the first base. The germline V gene encodes CDR1 SEHNR and CDR2 FQNEAQ (reference sequence). This clone was detected only a few times. There is no known antigen for this receptor. Base quality data are lacking; no much larger clone is found one base away. The Qiagen DNeasy Kit was used to extract genomic DNA from the sorted cells. The immunoSEQ platform was used for deep sequencing of the TCR beta chain. For the original study's pipeline: Repertoire data analysis was performed with the immunoSEQ Analyzer software. This is the immuneACCESS table as TCRdb keeps it, with only in-frame sequences that have V and J called. A part of the clones is gone; compared with another copy, unresolved V genes explain less than half, and the rest is unexplained. V, J and clone size reflect that table, while D and trimming were determined from the DNA. The sample table holds about 17,000 clones, of which approximately 88% were seen once. The top ten clonotypes cover 25% to 30% of the sample.

The sequenced sample was CD8+ T cells from blood, obtained at day 0 from a patient whose treatment included autologous EBV-specific T cells and nivolumab. The sequence links TRBV7-9 to TRBJ1-1, with the D gene uncertain. This TCR derives from a man in his forties with nasopharyngeal carcinoma. The CDR3 protein sequence reads: CASSLGLPEAFF. DNA sequence: TGTGCCAGCAGCTTAGGGCTACCTGAAGCTTTCTTT.